Given below is one T cell receptor beta chain in context. Antigen specificity is unknown. 5' RACE with UMI labels generated the TRB cDNA libraries. TCRdb re-called the 5' RACE reads; one entry per CDR3 protein, DNA not given. The table for this sample gives roughly 130,000 distinct CDR3 sequences. This specimen comes from a study of CXCR3-negative and CXCR3-positive naive CD8 T cells. By phenotype, naive CD8+ T cells were CD45RO-CCR7+CD27+CD95-. General study points: Surface CD5 looked about the same in the naive subsets, so the authors worked out TCR strength from TRB CDR3 properties. CXCR3-positive naive cells had more hydrophobic TRB CDR3s than CXCR3-negative naive cells. Naive CXCR3-negative and CXCR3-positive cells had similar TRBV-TRBJ usage; memory differed.

The CDR3 loop spans 14 amino acids. The chain employs TRBV21-1 and TRBJ1-5; without DNA, the TCRdb call of TRBD1 cannot be checked. TRBV21-1 is termed a pseudogene. The clonotype comes from a human donor in good health. Some clones in this sample may be carry-over from other donors' samples. The sample taken for sequencing was naive CXCR3+ CD8+ T cells from blood. The subset is: CD45RO-CCR7+CD27+CD95- naive CD8+ T cells expressing CXCR3 (TNR3+). The CDR3 region is CASSPRGPCQPQHF.